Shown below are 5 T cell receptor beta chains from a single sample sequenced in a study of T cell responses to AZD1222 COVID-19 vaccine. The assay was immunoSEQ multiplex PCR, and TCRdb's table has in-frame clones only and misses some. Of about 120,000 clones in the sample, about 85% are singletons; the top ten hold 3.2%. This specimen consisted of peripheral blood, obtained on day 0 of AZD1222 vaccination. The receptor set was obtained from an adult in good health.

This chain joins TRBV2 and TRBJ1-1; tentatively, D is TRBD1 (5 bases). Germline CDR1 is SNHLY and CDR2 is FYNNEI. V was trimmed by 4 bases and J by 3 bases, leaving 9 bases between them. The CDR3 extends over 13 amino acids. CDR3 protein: CASSAGSYTEAFF. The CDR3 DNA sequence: TGTGCCAGCAGTGCAGGGTCGTACACTGAAGCTTTCTTT. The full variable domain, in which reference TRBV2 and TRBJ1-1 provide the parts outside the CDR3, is EPEVTQTPSHQVTQMGQEVILRCVPISNHLYFYWYRQILGQKVEFLVSFYNNEISEKSEIFDDQFSVERPDGSNFTLKIRSTKLEDSAMYFCASSAGSYTEAFFGQGTRLTVV.

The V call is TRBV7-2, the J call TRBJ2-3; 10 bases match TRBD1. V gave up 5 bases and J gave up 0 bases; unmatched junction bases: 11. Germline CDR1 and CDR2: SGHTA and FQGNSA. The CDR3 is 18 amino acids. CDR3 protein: CASSPETGGFESTDTQYF. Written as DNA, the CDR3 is TGTGCCAGCAGCCCAGAGACAGGGGGCTTTGAAAGCACAGATACGCAGTATTTT.

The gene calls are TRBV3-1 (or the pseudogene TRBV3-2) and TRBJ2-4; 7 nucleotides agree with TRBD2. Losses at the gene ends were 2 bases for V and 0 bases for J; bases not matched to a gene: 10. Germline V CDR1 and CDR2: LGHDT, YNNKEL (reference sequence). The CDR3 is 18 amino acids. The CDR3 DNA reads TGTGCCAGCAGCCAAAGTCCGGGAGGAGATCTAGCCAAAAACATTCAGTACTTC. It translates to CASSQSPGGDLAKNIQYF.

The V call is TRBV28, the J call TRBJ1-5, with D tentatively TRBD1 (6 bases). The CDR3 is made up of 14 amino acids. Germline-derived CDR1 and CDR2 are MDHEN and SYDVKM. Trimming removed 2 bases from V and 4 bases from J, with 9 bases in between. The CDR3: CASSLVGANQPQHF. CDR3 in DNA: TGTGCCAGCAGTTTAGTGGGGGCTAATCAGCCCCAGCATTTT.

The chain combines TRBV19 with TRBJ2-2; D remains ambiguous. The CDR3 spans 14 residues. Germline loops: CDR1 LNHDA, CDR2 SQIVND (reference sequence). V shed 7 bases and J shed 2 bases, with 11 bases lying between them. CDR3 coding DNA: TGTGCCAGTACCAGACTGATTAACACCGGGGAGCTGTTTTTT. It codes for CASTRLINTGELFF.